This T cell receptor (beta chain) comes out of a study of blood T cells in healthy people across ages. Study-level information: There was about one barcoded beta molecule captured by template switching per two T cells.

Germline V lookup: CDR1 SGHAT, CDR2 FQNNGV. Trimming shortened V by 1 base and J by 4 bases, and 20 bases separated the two germline ends. The CDR3 runs to 18 residues. A second PCR of about 7 to 12 cycles used a sample-barcoded 5' primer and a J-beta primer mix. TCRdb processed the 5' RACE reads anew with MiXCR; each CDR3 protein has one entry. The table lists roughly 1,700,000 distinct CDR3 sequences, 28% of them singletons. Extraction yielded at least 5.5 micrograms of total RNA per sample. This clonotype was seen only a few times. Its target is unknown. Study-wide results and limits: Naive T cell percentage and TCR beta diversity correlated strongly. Naive CD4+ cell counts and diversity both ran higher in long-lived than in aged donors.

The sample taken for sequencing was blood. The chain uses TRBV11-2 and TRBJ2-1; possibly TRBD2 for D (7 bases). The origin of this receptor is a woman in her 30s in good health. The chain's CDR3 is CASSLVSSPGGRYNEQFF. CDR3 nucleotides: TGTGCCAGCAGCTTAGTCTCCTCCCCGGGGGGCCGTTACAATGAGCAGTTCTTC.